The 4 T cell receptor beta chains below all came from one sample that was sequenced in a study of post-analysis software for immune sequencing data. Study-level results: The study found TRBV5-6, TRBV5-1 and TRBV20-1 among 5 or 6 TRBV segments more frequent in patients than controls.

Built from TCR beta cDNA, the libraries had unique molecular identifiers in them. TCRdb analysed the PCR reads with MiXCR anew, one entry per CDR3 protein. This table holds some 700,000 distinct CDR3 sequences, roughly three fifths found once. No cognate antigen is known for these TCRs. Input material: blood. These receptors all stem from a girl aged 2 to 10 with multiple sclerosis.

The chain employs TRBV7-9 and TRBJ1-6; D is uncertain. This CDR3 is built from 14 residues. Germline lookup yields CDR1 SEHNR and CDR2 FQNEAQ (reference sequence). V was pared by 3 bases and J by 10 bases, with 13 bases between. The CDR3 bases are TGTGCCAGCAGCTTCGGGGAAGGCGGCTCACCCCTCCACTTT. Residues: CASSFGEGGSPLHF.

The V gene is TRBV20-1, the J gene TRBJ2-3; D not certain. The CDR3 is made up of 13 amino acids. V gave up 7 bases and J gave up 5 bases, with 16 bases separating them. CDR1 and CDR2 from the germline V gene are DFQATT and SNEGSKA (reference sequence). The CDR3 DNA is TGCAGTGTGGAGCTTGGGCCCGGAGATACGCAGTATTTT. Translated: CSVELGPGDTQYF.

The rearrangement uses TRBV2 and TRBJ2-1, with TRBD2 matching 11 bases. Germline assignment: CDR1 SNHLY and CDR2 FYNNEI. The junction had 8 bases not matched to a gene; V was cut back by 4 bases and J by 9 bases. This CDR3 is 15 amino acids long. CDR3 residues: CASSGPSGRQIEQFF. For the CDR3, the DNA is TGTGCCAGCAGTGGGCCTAGCGGGAGGCAAATTGAGCAGTTCTTC.

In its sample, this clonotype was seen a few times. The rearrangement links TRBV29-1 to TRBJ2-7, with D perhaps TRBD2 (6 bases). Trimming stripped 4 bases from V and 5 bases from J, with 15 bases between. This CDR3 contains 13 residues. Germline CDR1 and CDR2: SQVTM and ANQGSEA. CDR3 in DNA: TGCAGCGTTGGTGAACTAGCTACAAACGAGCAGTACTTC. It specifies CSVGELATNEQYF.